This T cell receptor beta chain originates from a study of blood T cell repertoires in COVID-19. Study details: The United States, Italy and Spain supplied acute and convalescent COVID-19 samples. The cDNA or gDNA used as material had been derived from T cells, B-cell-depleted T cells, or PBMCs.

Under the authors' procedure: By means of reference gene primer amplification, nucleated cell counts were estimated. Sequencing used immunoSEQ multiplex PCR; TCRdb keeps in-frame clones, though not all of them. That table supplies the V and J calls and clone size; D and trimming were determined from the DNA. Among about 180,000 clones, around 83% were seen once, and the ten largest hold roughly 2.8%. V lost 6 bases, J lost 1 base, and 7 bases stayed unmatched. Germline V gene sequence: CDR1 MDHEN, CDR2 SYDVKM. The CDR3 runs to 16 residues. The chain couples TRBV28 to TRBJ2-7; 12 bases align to TRBD2. The sequencing sample was made of peripheral blood. This sequence originates from a woman between 25 and 40 years old with active or convalescent COVID-19. CDR3 sequence reads: CASRNVLAGGSYEQYF. CDR3 nucleotides: TGTGCCAGCAGAAACGTACTAGCGGGAGGTTCCTACGAGCAGTACTTC.